This is a list of T cell receptor beta chains from one sample in a study of cytomegalovirus exposure and HLA in healthy donors. The table came from immunoSEQ multiplex PCR; TCRdb's copy has only in-frame clones and leaves some out. The sample holds around 67,000 clones, roughly two thirds seen once. Material for sequencing was PBMCs. All receptors come from a woman in her 50s in good health and CMV-seronegative. CDR3s include the opening cysteine and the closing phenylalanine or tryptophan. D genes are given only for firm matches. Not all rows give a size; the values are once, few, many and, for expanded clones, a class.

>TRBV14|TRBJ1-2|TRBD1|-
CASSQGGTGLNYGYTF
TGTGCCAGCAGCCAAGGAGGGACAGGGCTCAACTATGGCTACACCTTC
>TRBV5-1|TRBJ2-5|TRBD1|-
CASSFSGGSGQETQYF
TGCGCCAGCAGCTTTTCAGGGGGCTCTGGCCAAGAGACCCAGTACTTC
>TRBV5-6|TRBJ2-5|-|-
CASSQKGVGLETQYF
TGTGCCAGCAGCCAGAAGGGAGTAGGGTTGGAGACCCAGTACTTC
>TRBV10-1|TRBJ2-7|TRBD1|-
CASSPGQGGSYEQYF
TGCGCCAGCAGTCCGGGACAGGGGGGATCCTACGAGCAGTACTTC
>TRBV29-1|TRBJ2-3|-|-
CSVAMRAPPDTQYF
TGCAGCGTCGCCATGAGGGCTCCCCCAGATACGCAGTATTTT
>TRBV27|TRBJ2-7|TRBD1|-
CASSLKPGQGAYEQYF
TGTGCCAGCAGTTTAAAGCCGGGACAGGGGGCCTACGAGCAGTACTTC
>TRBV9|TRBJ1-1|TRBD1|-
CASSVVQGGDTEAFF
TGTGCCAGCAGCGTAGTTCAGGGGGGTGACACTGAAGCTTTCTTT
>TRBV4-2|TRBJ2-1|TRBD2|few
CASSQPPAGVGNEQFF
TGTGCCAGCAGCCAACCCCCCGCGGGAGTGGGAAATGAGCAGTTCTTC
>TRBV9|TRBJ1-1|TRBD1|once
CASSKTGGSTEAFF
TGTGCCAGCAGCAAAACAGGGGGGAGCACTGAAGCTTTCTTT
>TRBV4-2|TRBJ2-7|-|-
CASSQAGVSYEQYF
TGTGCCAGCAGCCAAGCGGGGGTGTCCTACGAGCAGTACTTC
>TRBV19|TRBJ2-7|-|-
CATRQGIYEQYF
TGTGCTACTAGGCAGGGGATCTACGAGCAGTACTTC
>TRBV7-2|TRBJ2-6|-|-
CASSFRSPRANVLTF
TGTGCCAGCAGCTTTCGTTCCCCTAGGGCCAACGTCCTGACTTTC
>TRBV29-1|TRBJ1-4|TRBD1|-
CSAGTANEKLFF
TGCAGCGCTGGGACAGCTAATGAAAAACTGTTTTTT
>TRBV28|TRBJ2-6|-|-
CASSLWGAGANVLTF
TGTGCCAGCAGTTTATGGGGGGCCGGGGCCAACGTCCTGACTTTC
>TRBV28|TRBJ1-1|TRBD1|-
CASSVEGASTEAFF
TGTGCCAGCAGCGTAGAGGGGGCGAGCACTGAAGCTTTCTTT
>TRBV5-4|TRBJ1-5|-|-
CASSFAGSNQPQHF
TGTGCCAGCAGCTTTGCGGGGAGCAATCAGCCCCAGCATTTT
>TRBV28|TRBJ1-1|TRBD1|-
CASSLAGQESTEAFF
TGTGCCAGCAGTTTGGCCGGACAGGAGTCCACTGAAGCTTTCTTT
>TRBV28|TRBJ1-1|-|once
CASSLTPIRGIEAFF
TGTGCCAGCAGTTTAACCCCCATCAGGGGCATTGAAGCTTTCTTT
>TRBV19|TRBJ1-1|-|-
CASLRTAQNTEAFF
TGTGCCAGTCTACGGACAGCCCAGAACACTGAAGCTTTCTTT
>TRBV28|TRBJ2-7|-|medium-sized
CASSSTAQYEQYF
TGTGCCAGCAGTTCAACAGCCCAGTACGAGCAGTACTTC
>TRBV28|TRBJ1-5|-|once
CASSLEGAGYSNQPQHF
TGTGCCAGCAGTTTAGAAGGGGCTGGATATAGCAATCAGCCCCAGCATTTT
>TRBV7-2|TRBJ2-5|TRBD2|-
CASSLEGPGAGRETQYF
TGTGCCAGCAGCTTAGAGGGGCCGGGCGCCGGGAGGGAGACCCAGTACTTC
>TRBV28|TRBJ2-7|TRBD1|-
CASCSGTGGSYEQYF
TGTGCCAGCTGTTCCGGGACAGGTGGATCCTACGAGCAGTACTTC
>TRBV7-3|TRBJ2-1|TRBD1|-
CASSLQGATSEQFF
TGTGCCAGCAGCTTACAGGGGGCGACTAGTGAGCAGTTCTTC